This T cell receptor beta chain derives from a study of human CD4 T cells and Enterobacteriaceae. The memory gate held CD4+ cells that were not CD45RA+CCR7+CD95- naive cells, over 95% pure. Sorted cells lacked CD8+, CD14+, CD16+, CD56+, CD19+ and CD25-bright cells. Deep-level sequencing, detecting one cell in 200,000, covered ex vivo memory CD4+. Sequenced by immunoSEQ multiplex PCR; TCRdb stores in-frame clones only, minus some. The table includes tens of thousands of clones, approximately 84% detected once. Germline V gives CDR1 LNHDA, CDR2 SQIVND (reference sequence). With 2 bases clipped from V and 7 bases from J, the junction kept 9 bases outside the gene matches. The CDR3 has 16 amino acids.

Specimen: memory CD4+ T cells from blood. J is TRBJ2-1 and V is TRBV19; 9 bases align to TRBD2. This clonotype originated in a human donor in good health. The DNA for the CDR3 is TGTGCCAGTAGTATAAGGCTAGCGGGAAGGGGGAATGAGCAGTTCTTC. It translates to CASSIRLAGRGNEQFF.